This T cell receptor beta chain was documented in a study of CD8 T cells in Susac syndrome. V lost 3 bases, J lost 1 base, and 12 bases lay in between. The CDR3 has 14 amino acids. Germline V CDR1 and CDR2: DFQATT, SNEGSKA (reference sequence). TEMRA cells were FACS-enriched, unlike CD8+ and CD4+ T cells, which were negatively isolated. Random hexamers served to reverse transcribe roughly 0.45 to 1 ug RNA. TCRdb processed the immunoSEQ multiplex PCR reads anew with MiXCR; each CDR3 protein has one entry. The sample contains about 200,000 distinct CDR3 sequences, about 95% of which appear only once. V and J are TRBV20-1 and TRBJ2-5, with D unclear. Sequenced: CD4+ T cells from PBMCs. This TCR was sampled from a human donor with multiple sclerosis. DNA for the CDR3: TGCAGTGCTAGTTCGTGGGAAGCCCAAGAGACCCAGTACTTC. Translation gives CSASSWEAQETQYF.